The clone carrying this TCR beta chain was counted a single time. Its target is unknown. The entry originates in a study of cytomegalovirus exposure and HLA in healthy donors. General observations from the study: Beyond CMV serostatus, there was no information to go on about immune exposure.

The primer mix had 60 Vbeta and 13 Jbeta primers. The table came from immunoSEQ multiplex PCR; TCRdb's copy has only in-frame clones and leaves some out. Seen here are about 79,000 clones, over 70% observed once, and the top ten hold around 8%. V lost 2 bases and J 6 bases, leaving 10 bases between the germline ends. The germline V gene encodes CDR1 SEHNR and CDR2 FQNEAQ (reference sequence). CDR3 size: 13 residues. Sequencing was carried out using PBMCs. This sequence was found in a man between 60 and 75 years old in good health and CMV-seronegative. The chain employs TRBV7-9 and TRBJ1-2; the D gene is possibly TRBD1 (6 bases). Here the CDR3 reads CASSLMDSNGYTF. The CDR3 nucleotides are TGTGCCAGCAGCTTAATGGACAGTAATGGCTACACCTTC. Combining the CDR3 with reference TRBV7-9 and TRBJ1-2 gives the whole variable domain DTGVSQNPRHKITKRGQNVTFRCDPISEHNRLYWYRQTLGQGPEFLTYFQNEAQLEKSRLLSDRFSAERPKGSFSTLEIQRTEQGDSAMYLCASSLMDSNGYTFGSGTRLTVV.